These 24 T cell receptor beta chains were all obtained from the same sample, sequenced in a study of cytomegalovirus exposure and HLA in healthy donors. With 60 Vbeta and 13 Jbeta primers, the PCR was carried out. TCRdb's table, derived via immunoSEQ multiplex PCR, lists solely in-frame clones and lacks some. This table has fewer than 200,000 clones, 70% to 90% appearing once. Sequenced: PBMCs. The receptors here all came from a woman younger than 35 in good health and CMV-seronegative.

V is TRBV5-6 and J is TRBJ2-3; 10 bases align to TRBD1. This CDR3 has 14 residues. Germline lookup yields CDR1 SGHDT and CDR2 YYEEEE. V shed 2 bases and J 10 bases; nucleotides not matched to a gene: 7. Here the CDR3 DNA reads TGTGCCAGCAGCTTCCGGGACAGGGGAAAGGCGCAGTATTTT. It yields the protein CASSFRDRGKAQYF.

The V gene is TRBV6-1, the J gene TRBJ1-5, with 7 bases matching TRBD1. CDR3 length: 15 amino acids. V shed 5 bases and J 0 bases; nucleotides not matched to a gene: 4. The germline V gene encodes CDR1 MNHNS and CDR2 SASEGT. Here the CDR3 reads CASSQTGYSNQPQHF. Here the CDR3 DNA reads TGTGCCAGCAGTCAGACAGGGTATAGCAATCAGCCCCAGCATTTT.

The rearrangement uses TRBV5-4 and TRBJ2-7; 8 bases are shared with TRBD2. J lost 0 bases, V lost 4 bases, and 3 bases had no gene match. The CDR3 totals 14 residues. Germline V gives CDR1 SGHNT, CDR2 YYREEE (reference sequence). The CDR3 DNA sequence: TGTGCCAGCAGCGGGAGCGGGAGCTCCTACGAGCAGTACTTC. Translating gives CASSGSGSSYEQYF.

This clone has just a few counts. This sequence joins TRBV12-5 and TRBJ2-2, with TRBD2 as a possible D gene (6 bases). This CDR3 has 21 amino acids. The germline V and J ends were trimmed by 0 bases and 4 bases, with 27 bases remaining between them. The germline V gene has CDR1 LGHNT and CDR2 FRNRAP. CDR3 coding DNA: TGTGCTAGTGGTTTGGTACTCCCTTTCGTAGTAGCGGAGGGAGGCACCGGGGAGCTGTTTTTT. Its protein product is CASGLVLPFVVAEGGTGELFF. The full variable domain, rest sourced from reference TRBV12-5 and TRBJ2-2, is DARVTQTPRHKVTEMGQEVTMRCQPILGHNTVFWYRQTMMQGLELLAYFRNRAPLDDSGMPKDRFSAEMPDATLATLKIQPSEPRDSAVYFCASGLVLPFVVAEGGTGELFFGEGSRLTVL.

The chain carries TRBV6-1 and TRBJ1-5; tentatively, D is TRBD1 (5 bases). V lost 4 bases and J lost 7, with 17 bases in between. CDR1 and CDR2 from the germline V gene are MNHNS and SASEGT. The CDR3 consists of 15 residues. DNA for the CDR3: TGTGCCAGCAGTGGCGGTTCGGCAGGGAGGCAGCCCCAGCATTTT. Residues: CASSGGSAGRQPQHF.

The chain employs TRBV7-2 and TRBJ1-2, with 7 positions matching TRBD1. Per the germline V gene, CDR1 is SGHTA and CDR2 is FQGNSA. The CDR3 sequence is 15 residues long. After removal of 5 bases from V and 4 bases from J, the junction contained 10 bases not matched to a gene. The chain's CDR3 is CASSPWGQNSYGYTF. For the CDR3, the DNA is TGTGCCAGCAGCCCATGGGGACAGAATTCCTATGGCTACACCTTC.

V is TRBV7-2 and J is TRBJ1-4, with a possible D match to TRBD1 (5 bases). Deletions cut 5 bases from V and 15 bases from J, with 16 bases between. The CDR3 spans 12 residues. Germline loops: CDR1 SGHTA, CDR2 FQGNSA. CDR3 in amino acids: CASSPDRGSLFF. The DNA of the CDR3 is TGTGCCAGCAGCCCGGACCGGGGGTCGTTGTTTTTT.

The chain is built from TRBV6-1 and TRBJ1-5; maybe TRBD1 (6 bases). The CDR3 is 15 amino acids. V dropped 5 bases and J dropped 7 bases, with 18 bases sitting between them. CDR1 and CDR2 from the germline V gene are MNHNS and SASEGT. CDR3 sequence reads: CASSTDRQARQPQHF. The CDR3 nucleotides read TGTGCCAGCAGTACCGACCGACAGGCGAGACAGCCCCAGCATTTT.

CDR3 loop: CASSFAGTGNTEAFF. The CDR3 DNA reads TGTGCCAGCAGCTTCGCCGGGACAGGGAACACTGAAGCTTTCTTT. This chain links TRBV5-5 with TRBJ1-1; 8 nucleotides align to TRBD1. V lost 2 bases, J lost 1 base, and 4 bases stayed unmatched. CDR3 size: 15 residues. The germline V gene encodes CDR1 SGHKS and CDR2 YYEKEE (reference sequence).

The V and J genes are TRBV4-1 and TRBJ1-2, with a possible D match to TRBD1 (5 bases). V lost 2 bases and J lost 4, with 14 bases in between. The CDR3 consists of 15 residues. CDR1 and CDR2 from the germline V gene are MGHRA and YSYEKL. In DNA, the CDR3 is TGCGCCAGCAGCCAACCTCCCGGGGGGGTCTATGGCTACACCTTC. It codes for CASSQPPGGVYGYTF.

V is TRBV7-2 and J is TRBJ1-3, with no clear D. This CDR3 has 15 amino acids. Trimming took off 5 bases at V and 0 bases at J, with 11 bases between the two ends. Germline values: CDR1 SGHTA, CDR2 FQGNSA. The CDR3 loop reads CASSHAGNSGNTIYF. The CDR3 DNA follows: TGTGCCAGCAGCCACGCGGGGAACTCTGGAAACACCATATATTTT. Based on the CDR3 plus reference TRBV7-2 and TRBJ1-3, the full variable domain is GAGVSQSPSNKVTEKGKDVELRCDPISGHTALYWYRQSLGQGLEFLIYFQGNSAPDKSGLPSDRFSAERTGGSVSTLTIQRTQQEDSAVYLCASSHAGNSGNTIYFGEGSWLTVV.

This clone was observed a single time. In DNA, the CDR3 is TGTGCCAGCAGTGTCGGACAGGGGGTCTACGAGCAGTACTTC. This codes for CASSVGQGVYEQYF. The chain links TRBV6-1 to TRBJ2-7; 10 bases map to TRBD1. The CDR3 is 14 residues long. Per germline, CDR1 MNHNS and CDR2 SASEGT. V lost 4 bases and J lost 3; bases outside the gene matches: 3.

The DNA for the CDR3 is TGTGCCATCAGGGACAATCAAAACAATGAGCAGTTCTTC. Translation: CAIRDNQNNEQFF. The chain links TRBV10-3 to TRBJ2-1; maybe TRBD1 (5 bases). This CDR3 spans 13 amino acids. Trimming removed 6 bases at V and 5 bases at J, with 11 bases between. Germline-derived CDR1 and CDR2 are ENHRY and SYGVKD.

The V and J genes are TRBV6-1 and TRBJ1-1, with a weak D call TRBD1 (5 bases). V was clipped by 5 bases and J by 6 bases, with 16 bases between them. Germline V CDR1 and CDR2: MNHNS, SASEGT. The CDR3 spans 14 residues. CDR3 coding DNA: TGTGCCAGCAGTCGCTCCCCGGGGGGAGCTGAAGCTTTCTTT. It translates to CASSRSPGGAEAFF.

The chain combines TRBV5-4 with TRBJ2-5; 9 nucleotides agree with TRBD1. The germline V gene has CDR1 SGHNT and CDR2 YYREEE (reference sequence). The CDR3 length is 15 residues. V shed 2 bases, J shed 5 bases, and the junction held 7 bases outside the gene matches. The CDR3 is CASSFGRQGVETQYF. The CDR3 DNA is TGTGCCAGCAGCTTCGGCCGACAGGGGGTGGAGACCCAGTACTTC.

J is TRBJ2-3 and V is TRBV15, with 7 positions matching TRBD1. CDR3 length: 14 amino acids. Germline V lookup: CDR1 LNHNV, CDR2 YYDKDF (reference sequence). Trimming took 9 bases from V and 7 from J; bases not matched to a gene: 13. The CDR3 is CATSRQGMGYTQYF. The DNA of the CDR3 is TGTGCCACTTCAAGACAGGGCATGGGCTATACGCAGTATTTT.

CDR3 sequence reads: CASSFQGASNEQFF. The DNA of the CDR3 is TGCGCCAGCAGCTTTCAGGGGGCTAGTAATGAGCAGTTCTTC. The chain combines TRBV5-1 with TRBJ2-1; 8 positions match TRBD1. CDR3 length: 14 amino acids. Per the germline V gene, CDR1 is SGHRS and CDR2 is YFSETQ. V was pared by 2 bases and J by 7 bases, with 5 bases of the junction left unmatched.

This chain joins TRBV9 and TRBJ2-3, with 8 bases matching TRBD2. V shed 4 bases and J 1 base; nucleotides not matched to a gene: 5. The CDR3 runs to 15 residues. Germline V gene lookup returns CDR1 SGDLS and CDR2 YYNGEE. Here the CDR3 DNA reads TGTGCCAGCAGCTCCTCAGCGGGAGGCACAGATACGCAGTATTTT. The encoded protein is CASSSSAGGTDTQYF.

The chain uses TRBV30 and TRBJ2-7, with 10 nucleotides matching TRBD2. Germline V gene data show CDR1 as GTSNPN and CDR2 as SVGIG (reference sequence). The CDR3 spans 13 residues. V dropped 4 bases and J dropped 6; count of bases not matched to a gene: 6. The CDR3 DNA sequence: TGTGCCTGGAATTTAGCGGGAGGCGGCGAGCAGTACTTC. Translating it yields CAWNLAGGGEQYF.

This chain connects TRBV28 to TRBJ2-7; 8 bases are a match to TRBD1. The CDR3 is 15 residues long. V trimming: 5 bases; J trimming: 0 bases; junction bases outside the gene matches: 6. Germline V CDR1 and CDR2: MDHEN, SYDVKM. CDR3 bases: TGTGCCAGCAGTCCCGTTACAGGGGGCTCCTACGAGCAGTACTTC. This codes for CASSPVTGGSYEQYF.

This clone has only one observation. V gene TRBV5-6 combines with J gene TRBJ2-5, with TRBD2 identical over 10 bases. The germline gives CDR1 SGHDT, CDR2 YYEEEE. The CDR3 length is 16 residues. J lost 1 base, V lost 4 bases, and 7 bases had no gene match. The chain's CDR3 is CASSLPGLAFQETQYF. The CDR3 coding sequence is TGTGCCAGCAGCCTCCCGGGACTAGCGTTCCAAGAGACCCAGTACTTC.

The chain uses TRBV7-9 and TRBJ1-2; possibly TRBD1 for D (5 bases). Germline CDR1 reads SEHNR; CDR2 reads FQNEAQ (reference sequence). The CDR3 covers 14 residues. V lost 5 bases to trimming and J lost 6 bases, with 16 bases between them. In DNA form, the CDR3 reads TGTGCCAGCAGCAGCAGGGCCAGCTTGCATGGCTACACCTTC. Residues: CASSSRASLHGYTF.

The chain joins TRBV19 to TRBJ1-3; perhaps TRBD1 as D (5 bases). Trimming removed 7 bases from V and 4 bases from J, with 20 bases in between. Per the germline V gene, CDR1 is LNHDA and CDR2 is SQIVND (reference sequence). The CDR3 loop spans 16 amino acids. CDR3 sequence: CASTPGANNLGNTIYF. The CDR3 nucleotides read TGTGCCAGTACCCCTGGGGCCAACAACCTCGGAAACACCATATATTTT.

This clone has only one observation. V and J are TRBV15 and TRBJ1-5, with D hard to call. CDR3 length equals 13 residues. V was cut by 0 bases and J by 9 bases, with 9 bases left in between. Germline-derived CDR1 and CDR2 are LNHNV and YYDKDF (reference sequence). In nucleotides, the CDR3 is TGTGCCACCAGCAGAGATCCCGAGCGGCCCCAGCATTTT. It yields the protein CATSRDPERPQHF.